These 26 T cell receptor beta chains share one sample of origin, sequenced in a study of breast tumors, draining lymph nodes, adjacent tissues. The lymph nodes were axillary draining lymph nodes from breast cancer patients. TCRdb re-analysed the multiplex PCR reads in MiXCR, keeping a single row per CDR3 protein. The repertoire holds 85,000 to 130,000 distinct CDR3 sequences, around 20% seen once, with roughly 1.2% in the top ten. Sequenced input: axillary lymph node tissue. These receptors all stem from a female donor with breast cancer. Some clones in this sample may be carry-over from other donors' samples.

For this clonotype: A clone one base away is much larger, so this may be a read error. V usage is TRBV19 and J usage is TRBJ2-5; D remains unclear. In germline, CDR1 is LNHDA, CDR2 SQIVND (reference sequence). V was cut by 5 bases and J by 4 bases, with 11 bases left in between. This CDR3 is 13 amino acids long. CDR3 loop: CASSAATLETQYF. The CDR3 DNA is TGTGCCAGTAGTGCAGCAACGTTAGAGACCCAGTACTTC.

At least ten counts were recorded for this clonotype. This chain uses TRBV6-5 with TRBJ1-5; a weak D match, TRBD1 (5 bases). Germline CDR1 MNHEY, CDR2 SVGAGI. The CDR3 is 13 amino acids. The V and J ends lost 6 bases and 3 bases respectively, with 9 bases between them. CDR3 coding DNA: TGTGCCAGCAGCGGGGGTAACAATCAGCCCCAGCATTTT. This sequence encodes CASSGGNNQPQHF.

This clonotype was seen more than once but under ten times. V and J are TRBV18 and TRBJ2-5; D not resolved. The V end was cut by 4 bases, the J end by 4 bases, with 16 bases between. Germline V gene data show CDR1 as KGHSH and CDR2 as LQKENI. The CDR3 runs to 15 residues. Here the CDR3 reads CASSLGSVRRETQYF. CDR3 coding DNA: TGTGCCAGCTCACTCGGATCGGTGCGGAGAGAGACCCAGTACTTC.

This clonotype appeared many times. The genes are TRBV15 and TRBJ2-7; the D call may be TRBD1 or TRBD2 (5 bases each). This CDR3 is 15 amino acids long. Germline CDR1 and CDR2: LNHNV and YYDKDF (reference sequence). Trimming removed 4 bases at V and 3 bases at J, with 16 bases between. For the CDR3, the DNA is TGTGCCACCAGCAAGGGGTCCGGGGCTGTCTACGAGCAGTACTTC. It specifies CATSKGSGAVYEQYF.

This clonotype was recorded once. V usage is TRBV24-1 and J usage is TRBJ1-1; D is undetermined. V was cut by 2 bases and J by 6 bases, with 12 bases left in between. The CDR3 extends over 14 amino acids. Per germline, CDR1 KGHDR and CDR2 SFDVKD. The CDR3 bases are TGTGCCACCAGTGATTCTACGACGGGTTCTGAAGCTTTCTTT. As protein: CATSDSTTGSEAFF.

A word on this clonotype: Mismatch with germline at one junction end may stem from a read error. J is TRBJ2-6 and V is TRBV20-1; possible D gene TRBD2, 5 bases. The V gene's germline CDR1 is DFQATT and CDR2 SNEGSKA (reference sequence). The CDR3 runs to 17 residues. CDR3 protein: CSARDQGGESGTNVLTF. The DNA of the CDR3 is TGCAGTGCTAGAGATCAAGGTGGGGAGTCTGGGACCAACGTCCTGACTTTC.

The table lists this clonotype with many counts. The J gene is TRBJ2-7, the V gene TRBV27; weak D call: TRBD1 (6 bases). The CDR3 has 13 residues. V gave up 4 bases and J gave up 5 bases, with 12 bases separating them. Germline loops: CDR1 MNHEY, CDR2 SMNVEV (reference sequence). Written as DNA, the CDR3 is TGTGCCAGCAGTTATACAGGGTTCCACGAGCAGTACTTC. Translated, it gives CASSYTGFHEQYF.

The sample holds many counts of this clonotype. One junction end does not reproduce the germline sequence, and a read error may be involved. The chain couples TRBV15 to TRBJ1-2; D gene ambiguous. This CDR3 spans 13 amino acids. CDR1 and CDR2 (germline): LNHNV, YYDKDF (reference sequence). This chain's CDR3 is CATRDGANYGYTF. CDR3 coding DNA: TGTGCCACCAGGGACGGAGCTAATTATGGCTACACCTTC.

In the case of this clonotype: This could be a read error, since a much larger clone is one nucleotide away. This chain uses TRBV5-4 with TRBJ2-1, with 12 positions matching TRBD2. The V gene's germline CDR1 is SGHNT and CDR2 YYREEE (reference sequence). The CDR3 length is 14 residues. V was clipped by 3 bases and J by 12 bases; unmatched bases: 7. DNA for the CDR3: TGTGCCAGCAGCTCCCCTAGCGGGGGGGGTGGGCAGTTCTTC. Its translation is CASSSPSGGGGQFF.

The V gene is TRBV28, the J gene TRBJ2-1; D is ambiguous. Germline values: CDR1 MDHEN, CDR2 SYDVKM. Trimming cost V 2 bases and J 9 bases, with 2 bases left between them. The CDR3 spans 10 residues. The CDR3: CASSLGEQFF. As DNA, the CDR3 is TGTGCCAGCAGTTTAGGTGAGCAGTTCTTC.

The chain has TRBV29-1 and TRBJ2-7; possibly TRBD2 for D (5 bases). Germline CDR1 reads SQVTM; CDR2 reads ANQGSEA. Trimming stripped 5 bases from V and 1 base from J, with 9 bases between. The CDR3 spans 12 residues. CDR3 residues: CSVRAESYEQYF. In DNA, the CDR3 is TGCAGCGTTAGAGCGGAGTCCTACGAGCAGTACTTC.

To note about this clonotype: This may be a read error, as it is one base from a much larger clone. J is TRBJ1-4 and V is TRBV7-9; D might be TRBD1 (6 bases). This CDR3 has 15 amino acids. Germline CDR1 reads SEHNR; CDR2 reads FQNEAQ (reference sequence). V gave up 11 bases and J gave up 8 bases, with 24 bases separating them. CDR3 nucleotides: TGTGCCGGGCCAGCTCCACGGGGGCTGAGAGAAAAACTGTTTTTT. Protein: CAGPAPRGLREKLFF.

This clonotype was seen repeatedly, ten times or more. The genes are TRBV7-8 and TRBJ1-2; D call uncertain. This CDR3 spans 14 amino acids. V was shortened by 1 base and J by 3 bases, with 9 bases between the two germline ends. Germline V gene data show CDR1 as SGHVS and CDR2 as FQNEAQ. CDR3 nucleotide sequence: TGTGCCAGCAGCTTAGTGGCAGGATACTATGGCTACACCTTC. Its translation is CASSLVAGYYGYTF.

In its sample, this clonotype was seen many times. The V gene is TRBV2, the J gene TRBJ1-2; 11 bases match TRBD1. This CDR3 spans 15 amino acids. The ends lost 5 bases at V and 5 bases at J; junction bases unmatched: 7. Germline V gene data show CDR1 as SNHLY and CDR2 as FYNNEI. The CDR3 DNA is TGTGCCAGCAGTACCGGGACAGGGGGAAATTATGGCTACACCTTC. Residues: CASSTGTGGNYGYTF.

This clonotype was detected ten times or more. The chain joins TRBV20-1 to TRBJ2-3; 11 bases map to TRBD2. This CDR3 has 15 residues. CDR1 is DFQATT, CDR2 SNEGSKA, per germline (reference sequence). V trimming: 4 bases; J trimming: 3 bases; junction bases outside the gene matches: 6. The CDR3 region is CSAKASGRSTDTQYF. The CDR3 DNA follows: TGCAGTGCTAAGGCTAGCGGGAGGAGTACAGATACGCAGTATTTT.

This clonotype was seen ten or more times. The chain has TRBV6-1 and TRBJ1-3, with D unresolved. The CDR3 has 12 residues. The ends were cut back, 6 bases at V and 0 bases at J, with 3 bases in the middle. Germline lookup yields CDR1 MNHNS and CDR2 SASEGT. The chain's CDR3 is CASRASGNTIYF. In DNA form, the CDR3 reads TGTGCCAGCAGGGCCTCTGGAAACACCATATATTTT.

Points on this clonotype: A much bigger clone sits one base away, suggesting this may be a read error. The chain carries TRBV9 and TRBJ2-7; 7 bases line up with TRBD1. The length of the CDR3 is 15 residues. Germline V gene lookup returns CDR1 SGDLS and CDR2 YYNGEE. The CDR3 loop reads CAGSVGDSYSYEQYF. The CDR3 nucleotides read TGTGCCGGCAGCGTAGGGGACAGTTACTCCTACGAGCAGTACTTC.

This clonotype has ten or more counts. The chain recombines TRBV5-1 with TRBJ2-5; tentative D call: TRBD1 (6 bases). Germline V gene data show CDR1 as SGHRS and CDR2 as YFSETQ. The CDR3 has 14 amino acids. V lost 0 bases and J lost 5, with 11 bases in between. The CDR3 loop reads CASSLGGGLETQYF. DNA of the CDR3: TGCGCCAGCAGCTTGGGTGGGGGCCTGGAGACCCAGTACTTC.

V usage is TRBV6-1 and J usage is TRBJ2-3; a weak D match, TRBD2 (5 bases). V gave up 5 bases and J gave up 1 base, with 13 bases separating them. The CDR3 extends over 15 amino acids. Germline V gene sequence: CDR1 MNHNS, CDR2 SASEGT. CDR3 sequence (DNA): TGTGCCAGCAGTCCTTCTTTGGGAGGCACAGATACGCAGTATTTT. It translates to CASSPSLGGTDTQYF.

This clonotype has only one observation. The chain has TRBV2 and TRBJ2-7; TRBD1 might be the D (6 bases). This CDR3 has 15 amino acids. V lost 6 bases, J lost 7 bases, and 22 bases lay in between. Germline lookup yields CDR1 SNHLY and CDR2 FYNNEI. The CDR3: CASSFLWGRGLEQYF. The CDR3 bases are TGTGCCAGCAGCTTCCTTTGGGGCAGGGGATTAGAGCAGTACTTC.

V is TRBV20-1 and J is TRBJ2-3, with a tentative D call TRBD1 (6 bases). V shed 7 bases and J shed 2 bases, with 16 bases lying between them. The CDR3 consists of 14 residues. Germline CDR1 and CDR2: DFQATT and SNEGSKA (reference sequence). DNA of the CDR3: TGCAGTGTCCCGGGGCAGGGGACCACAGATACGCAGTATTTT. This translates into CSVPGQGTTDTQYF.

This clonotype has a count of ten or more. This chain connects TRBV10-3 to TRBJ2-5; 11 positions match TRBD2. Germline trimming cut 2 bases from V and 5 bases from J; bases unmatched to any gene: 16. This CDR3 is built from 19 residues. Germline-derived CDR1 and CDR2 are ENHRY and SYGVKD. This CDR3 reads CAISETTSGSPPFGETQYF. In DNA, the CDR3 is TGTGCCATCAGTGAGACCACTAGCGGGAGTCCTCCCTTCGGGGAGACCCAGTACTTC.

On this clonotype itself: With a much larger clone just one base away, this may be a read error. The chain has TRBV2 and TRBJ1-5; D not certain. V was pared by 6 bases and J by 6 bases, with 21 bases between. This CDR3 has 16 residues. Germline-derived CDR1 and CDR2 are SNHLY and FYNNEI. The CDR3 DNA reads as TGTGCCAGCAGAACCGGGTCCGCACGCTACAGTCAGCCCCAGCATTTT. Translating gives CASRTGSARYSQPQHF.

This clonotype was seen ten or more times. J is TRBJ2-3 and V is TRBV7-9; TRBD2 matches at 7 bases. J gave up 5 bases and V 0 bases, and 2 bases lay outside the gene matches. The CDR3 loop spans 14 amino acids. Per the germline V gene, CDR1 is SEHNR and CDR2 is FQNEAQ (reference sequence). CDR3 bases: TGTGCCAGCAGCTTAGCGGGGGGGGGAGATACGCAGTATTTT. Protein sequence: CASSLAGGGDTQYF.

In its sample, this clonotype was seen a few times. This rearrangement joins TRBV5-6 to TRBJ2-4, with 10 bases that match TRBD1. There are 15 residues in the CDR3. Germline V gives CDR1 SGHDT, CDR2 YYEEEE. J was trimmed by 7 bases and V by 2 bases; bases with no gene match: 6. In DNA, the CDR3 is TGTGCCAGCAGCTTTACGACAGGGGGCCGGAACATTCAGTACTTC. It yields the protein CASSFTTGGRNIQYF.

This clonotype was detected only a few times. One base away lies a much larger clone, so this may be a sequencing read error. The chain carries TRBV2 and TRBJ1-2, with TRBD1 matching over 7 bases. The length of the CDR3 is 15 residues. Germline CDR1 and CDR2: SNHLY and FYNNEI. Written as DNA, the CDR3 is TGTGCCAGCACCGGACAGGCCTTAGGAAACTATGGCTACGCCTTC. It codes for CASTGQALGNYGYAF.